This entry features one TCR beta chain sequence. The antigen remains undetermined. This sample is part of a study of shared clonotypes between healthy human individuals. Study-wide findings and caveats: Clonotype sharing among donors, it was expected, would be affected by sequencing depth.

Germline CDR1 reads MGHRA; CDR2 reads YSYEKL. V shed 3 bases and J 3 bases; nucleotides not matched to a gene: 7. CDR3 length equals 16 residues. Sequencing used immunoSEQ multiplex PCR; TCRdb keeps in-frame clones, though not all of them. Among more than 900,000 clones, 70% to 80% were seen once, and the ten largest hold 0.61%. This clonotype was obtained from a man aged 18 to 29 in good health. Some clones in this sample may be carry-over from other donors' samples. This chain links TRBV4-1 with TRBJ2-7; 11 nucleotides match TRBD2. The sequenced sample consisted of memory CD4+ T cells from PBMCs. Noted subset: CD45RA-negative fraction. CDR3 amino acids: CASSHSLTSGSYEQYF. CDR3 DNA: TGCGCCAGCAGCCACTCCCTCACTAGCGGGAGCTACGAGCAGTACTTC.